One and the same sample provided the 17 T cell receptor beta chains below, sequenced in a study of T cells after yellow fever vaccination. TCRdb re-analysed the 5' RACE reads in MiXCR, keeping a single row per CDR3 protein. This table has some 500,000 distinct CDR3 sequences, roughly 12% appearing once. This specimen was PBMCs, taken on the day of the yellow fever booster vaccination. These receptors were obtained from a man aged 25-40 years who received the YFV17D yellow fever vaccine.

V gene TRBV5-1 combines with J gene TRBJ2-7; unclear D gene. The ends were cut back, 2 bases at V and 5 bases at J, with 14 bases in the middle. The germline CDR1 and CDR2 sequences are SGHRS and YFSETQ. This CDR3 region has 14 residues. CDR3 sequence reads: CASSFGLGINEQYF. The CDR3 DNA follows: TGCGCCAGCAGCTTTGGTTTGGGAATTAACGAGCAGTACTTC.

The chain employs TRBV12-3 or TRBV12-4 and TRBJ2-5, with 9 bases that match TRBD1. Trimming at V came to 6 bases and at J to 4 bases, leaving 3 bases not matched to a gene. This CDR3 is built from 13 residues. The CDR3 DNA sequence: TGTGCCAGCAGACGGGGACAGGGAGAGACCCAGTACTTC. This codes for CASRRGQGETQYF.

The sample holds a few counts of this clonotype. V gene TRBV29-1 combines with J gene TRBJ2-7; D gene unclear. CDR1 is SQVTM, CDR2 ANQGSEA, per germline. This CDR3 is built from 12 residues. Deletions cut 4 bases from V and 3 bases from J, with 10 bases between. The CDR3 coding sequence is TGCAGCGTTGCAAAGGGTCTCTACGAGCAGTACTTC. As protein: CSVAKGLYEQYF.

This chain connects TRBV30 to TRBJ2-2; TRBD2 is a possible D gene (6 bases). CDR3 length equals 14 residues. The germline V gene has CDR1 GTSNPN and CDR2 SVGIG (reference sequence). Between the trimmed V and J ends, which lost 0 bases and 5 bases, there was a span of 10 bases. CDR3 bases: TGTGCCTGGAGTGTGAAGAGCGGGACCGGGGAGCTGTTTTTT. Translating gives CAWSVKSGTGELFF.

Here the CDR3 DNA reads TGTGCCATCATGGACAGTGTACATATGAACACTGAAGCTTTCTTT. It encodes CAIMDSVHMNTEAFF. The rearrangement uses TRBV10-3 and TRBJ1-1; D possibly corresponds to TRBD1 (6 bases). This CDR3 contains 15 residues. From germline, CDR1 is ENHRY and CDR2 SYGVKD. Between the trimmed V and J ends, which lost 7 bases and 0 bases, there was a span of 15 bases.

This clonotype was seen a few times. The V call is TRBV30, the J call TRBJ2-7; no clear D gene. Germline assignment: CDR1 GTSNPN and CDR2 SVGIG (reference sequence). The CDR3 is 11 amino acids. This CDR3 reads CASGPAYEQYF. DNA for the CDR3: TGTGCGTCCGGGCCTGCCTACGAGCAGTACTTC.

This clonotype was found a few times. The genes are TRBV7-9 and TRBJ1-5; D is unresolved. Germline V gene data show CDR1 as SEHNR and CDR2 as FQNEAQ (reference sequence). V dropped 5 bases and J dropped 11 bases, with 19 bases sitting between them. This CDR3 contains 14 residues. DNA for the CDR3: TGTGCCAGCAGCGGAGGAGGAAAGAGCCTTTCCCAGCATTTT. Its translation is CASSGGGKSLSQHF. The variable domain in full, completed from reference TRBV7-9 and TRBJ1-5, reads DTGVSQNPRHKITKRGQNVTFRCDPISEHNRLYWYRQTLGQGPEFLTYFQNEAQLEKSRLLSDRFSAERPKGSFSTLEIQRTEQGDSAMYLCASSGGGKSLSQHFGDGTRLSIL.

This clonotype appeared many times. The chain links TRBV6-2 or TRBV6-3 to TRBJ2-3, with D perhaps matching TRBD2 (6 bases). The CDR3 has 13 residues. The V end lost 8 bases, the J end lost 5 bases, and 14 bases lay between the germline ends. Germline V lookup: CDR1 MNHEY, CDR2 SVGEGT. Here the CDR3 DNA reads TGTGCCAGCGGCCGGAGGGCTAAAGATACGCAGTATTTT. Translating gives CASGRRAKDTQYF.

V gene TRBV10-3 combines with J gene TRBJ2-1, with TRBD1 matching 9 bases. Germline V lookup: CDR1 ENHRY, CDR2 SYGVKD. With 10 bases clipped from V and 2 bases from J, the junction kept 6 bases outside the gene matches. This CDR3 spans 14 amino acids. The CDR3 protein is CATTGTGTYNEQFF. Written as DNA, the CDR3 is TGTGCCACAACCGGGACAGGGACCTACAATGAGCAGTTCTTC.

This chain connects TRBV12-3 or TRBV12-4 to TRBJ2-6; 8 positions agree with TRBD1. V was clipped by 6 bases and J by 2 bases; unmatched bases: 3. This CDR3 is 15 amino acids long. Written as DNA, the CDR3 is TGTGCCAGCAGCTTGACAGGGGCTGGGGCCAACGTCCTGACTTTC. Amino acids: CASSLTGAGANVLTF.

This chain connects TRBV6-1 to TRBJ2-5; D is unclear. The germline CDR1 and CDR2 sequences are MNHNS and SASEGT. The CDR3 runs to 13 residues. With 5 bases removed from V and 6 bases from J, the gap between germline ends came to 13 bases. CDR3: CASSPLTTKTQYF. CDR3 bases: TGTGCCAGCAGTCCCCTCACAACTAAGACCCAGTACTTC.

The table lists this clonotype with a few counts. The CDR3 sequence: CASSDEGFTQYF. Written as DNA, the CDR3 is TGTGCCAGCAGTGACGAGGGCTTTACGCAGTATTTT. This sequence joins TRBV6-4 and TRBJ2-3, with a tentative D call TRBD2 (5 bases). V gave up 2 bases and J gave up 8 bases, with 8 bases separating them. CDR1 is MRHNA and CDR2 is SNTAGT in the germline V gene. This CDR3 has 12 amino acids.

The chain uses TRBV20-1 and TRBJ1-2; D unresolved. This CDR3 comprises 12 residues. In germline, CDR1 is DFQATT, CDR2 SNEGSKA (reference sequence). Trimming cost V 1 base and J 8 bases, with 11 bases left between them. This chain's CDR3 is CSARAGTPGYTF. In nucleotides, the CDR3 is TGCAGTGCTAGAGCAGGCACTCCCGGCTACACCTTC.

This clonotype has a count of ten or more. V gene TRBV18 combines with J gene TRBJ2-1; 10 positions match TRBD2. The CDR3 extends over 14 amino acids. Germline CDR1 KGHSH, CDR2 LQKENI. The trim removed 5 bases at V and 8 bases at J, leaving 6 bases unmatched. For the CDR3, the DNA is TGTGCCAGCTCAGTGGGGACTAGCGTGGATGAGCAGTTCTTC. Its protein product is CASSVGTSVDEQFF. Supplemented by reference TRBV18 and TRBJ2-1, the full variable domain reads NAGVMQNPRHLVRRRGQEARLRCSPMKGHSHVYWYRQLPEEGLKFMVYLQKENIIDESGMPKERFSAEFPKEGPSILRIQQVVRGDSAAYFCASSVGTSVDEQFFGPGTRLTVL.

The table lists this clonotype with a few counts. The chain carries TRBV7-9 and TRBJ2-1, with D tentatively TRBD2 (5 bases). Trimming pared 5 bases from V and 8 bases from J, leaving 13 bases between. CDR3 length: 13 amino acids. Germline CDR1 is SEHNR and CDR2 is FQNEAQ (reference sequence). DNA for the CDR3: TGTGCCAGCAGCGGAAGCGGTCTTCATGAGCAGTTCTTC. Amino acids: CASSGSGLHEQFF.

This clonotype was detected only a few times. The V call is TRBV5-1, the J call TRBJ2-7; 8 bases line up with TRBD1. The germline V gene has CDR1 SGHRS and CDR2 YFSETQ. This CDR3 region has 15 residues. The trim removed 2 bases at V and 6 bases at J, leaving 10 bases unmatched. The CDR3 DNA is TGCGCCAGCAGCTTACCGACAGGGGAAAAAGGCGAGCAGTACTTC. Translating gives CASSLPTGEKGEQYF.

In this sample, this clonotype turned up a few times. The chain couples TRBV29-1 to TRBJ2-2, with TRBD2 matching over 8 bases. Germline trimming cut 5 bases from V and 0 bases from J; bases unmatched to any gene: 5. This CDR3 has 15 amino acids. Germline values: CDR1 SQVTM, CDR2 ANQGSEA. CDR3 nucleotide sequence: TGCAGCGTTCGGGAGGGACGATCGAACACCGGGGAGCTGTTTTTT. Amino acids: CSVREGRSNTGELFF.